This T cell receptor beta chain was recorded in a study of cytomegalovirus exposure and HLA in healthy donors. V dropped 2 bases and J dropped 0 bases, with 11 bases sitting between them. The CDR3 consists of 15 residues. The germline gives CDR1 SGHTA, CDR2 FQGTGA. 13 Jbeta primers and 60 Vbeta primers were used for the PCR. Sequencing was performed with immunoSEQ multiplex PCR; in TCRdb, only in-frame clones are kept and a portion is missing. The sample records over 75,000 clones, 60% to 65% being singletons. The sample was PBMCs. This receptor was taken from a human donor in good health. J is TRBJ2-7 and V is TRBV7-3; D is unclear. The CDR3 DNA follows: TGTGCCAGCAGCTTAGGTCCGGGTGGCTCCTACGAGCAGTACTTC. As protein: CASSLGPGGSYEQYF.